This T cell receptor (beta chain) was captured in a study of blood T cell repertoires in COVID-19. Study information: The cDNA or gDNA used as material had been derived from T cells, B-cell-depleted T cells, or PBMCs.

The assay was immunoSEQ multiplex PCR, and TCRdb's table has in-frame clones only and misses some. The sample has around 300,000 clones, roughly nine tenths seen once; the top ten hold 6% to 7%. V shed 6 bases and J shed 4 bases, with 13 bases lying between them. This CDR3 is 14 amino acids long. Looked up from germline, CDR1 is MNHEY and CDR2 is SVGAGI. Donors of Cohort 3 who recovered were those that had two negative PCRs, clearance, or symptom resolution. The sequencing input was PBMCs or T cells enriched from blood (not recorded which). The TCR comes from a woman between 40 and 55 years old who had recovered from COVID-19. The chain joins TRBV6-5 to TRBJ2-1, with D perhaps matching TRBD1 (6 bases). CDR3 in amino acids: CASSRQVPYNEQFF. The CDR3 nucleotides read TGTGCCAGCAGCCGACAGGTCCCATACAATGAGCAGTTCTTC.